This TCR beta chain emerged from a study of cytomegalovirus exposure and HLA in healthy donors (dated by TCRdb to the late 2010s). For the study in its entirety: According to an earlier analysis of 587 of the donors, about 179 million T cells yielded 95 million to 140 million unique TCR beta sequences and 250 to 350 Gb of sequence data. An early release covering around 630 HLA-typed donors comprised approximately 290 gigabases of sequencing data and 65 million to 100 million unique TCR sequences. High-throughput TCR immunosequencing, statistical association of individual TCRs with disease status, and machine learning were combined to predict cytomegalovirus infection status. Rather than drawing on any new phenotypic data, the later analysis identified candidate immune exposures from TCR beta sequences and the way those sequences occurred across donors. HLA typing included class I and class II loci at four-digit resolution. Several DR-DQ haplotypes were treated as single units for association and clustering because of strong linkage in the cohort. Among about 400 genotyped donors of the cohort, an average of approximately 200,000 unique TCR beta nucleotide sequences was sequenced per donor, of which 15% to 20% were non-productive. An earlier analysis of about 620 of the donors applied high-throughput TCR beta sequencing to assess whether each TCR beta V gene segment acted as functional or pseudogenic. All discovery cohort repertoires had been generated on a single sequencing platform. Besides the first cohort of under 700 subjects, a separate validation cohort made up of roughly 120 different subjects was used. Donor age, sex, ethnicity and CMV serostatus were compiled together with the repertoire data. Using immunosequencing, the study profiled T cell repertoires from fewer than 850 subjects and related those repertoires to cytomegalovirus serostatus. Genome-wide SNP genotypes for about three fifths of the roughly 670 donors were used in a later genetic analysis, which treated that subset as a discovery cohort. Among the roughly 400 genotyped donors, under 90% belonged to the genetic ancestry cluster associated with self-reported Caucasian donors. To study patterns of TCR occurrence, a later analysis re-analyzed previously published TCR beta repertoires from around 660 donors and added high-resolution HLA genotyping. The number of typed donors differed by locus: about 620-640 for A, B, C, DRB1 and DQB1; some 500 for DQA1; some 610 for DPA1; and roughly 470 for DPB1. The study was designed to test whether signatures of past pathogen exposure could be identified by cataloging public T cell receptors. Points the paper makes about the study in general: In a later analysis, HLA-associated TCR beta chains showed more clonal expansion and lower generation probabilities than non-associated chains that were equally common. Compared with the roughly 670-donor mean, donors in an Asian-associated ancestry cluster had fewer N-insertions in productive TCRs, according to a later genetic analysis. Because counts were too low, seventeen rarely observed V segments, including chromosome 9 orphons, were excluded from the earlier analysis of some 540 of the donors. In vitro tests confirmed that a few of the cytomegalovirus-associated TCR beta chains recognize cytomegalovirus antigens. Correlated functional status among segregating V segments might be attributable to linkage disequilibrium, but an unknown experimental factor could not be ruled out. According to a later analysis, parvovirus B19, influenza, CMV and Epstein-Barr virus appeared linked to several top co-occurrence clusters. Assigning TCR associations to individual alleles was difficult when HLA alleles, especially DR and DQ, strongly co-occurred. A later analysis found that most CMV-associated TCR beta chains appeared HLA-restricted, with HLA associations seemingly driven largely by CMV exposure. A cluster of highly shared sequence variants was judged likely to represent a technical artifact of the sequencing pipeline. A later genetic analysis associated a missense DCLRE1C variant with V-gene and J-gene trimming of TCR beta chains, and an independent cohort replicated the association. While some public TCRs were present in many individuals, most TCR sequences turned up only very rarely across donors. The authors suggested that the approach could potentially be generalized to other disease states and immunological phenotypes. Presence/absence analyses assumed roughly uniform sequencing depth across donors, an assumption that may not hold. In the study, about 150 TCR beta chains were listed as associated with cytomegalovirus. A further reported finding was that TCR beta sequences accurately predicted the HLA-A and HLA-B alleles for most subjects in the first cohort. Because HLA typing was unavailable for some donors at each locus, only the typed subset was used in association tests. In an earlier analysis of roughly 560 of the donors, most TCR beta V segments were observed in productive rearrangements about 87% or about 30% of the time, broadly matching IMGT annotations. In a later analysis, TCR association rates were found to vary across HLA loci, with the most associated TCRs seen for DRB1 alleles and the fewest for HLA-C alleles. The only immune exposure information available for the cohort was CMV serostatus. In both the original and validation cohorts, the classifier was reported to diagnose cytomegalovirus status with high specificity and sensitivity. Specific HLA alleles were associated with 16,951 TCR beta sequences at a false discovery rate of 0.05 in a later analysis. Only TCR beta chains were sequenced in this cohort, and the absence of alpha or paired-chain data limited detectable features. Some IMGT-functional V segments, including TRBV6-2 and TRBV6-3, could not be told apart with the 87-base-pair reads, so those segments were excluded.

A remark on this clone: Its target antigen remains unknown. Within one base of it there is no much larger clone, and no base qualities were kept.

From the cysteine through the phenylalanine, the CDR3 covers 14 amino acids. The CDR3 DNA has 42 bases and is translated from base 1. CDR1 SGHNT and CDR2 YENEEA were looked up in the germline V gene. Deletion took 4 bases off V and 2 bases off J, with a span of 11 bases between the germline ends. In total, approximately 700 healthy bone marrow donors made up the cohort. At the time of sampling, every cohort member was nominally healthy, though immune exposures that went unrecorded were likely present. The donor tested CMV seronegative, placing the donor among the 350 to 400 seronegative members of the cohort. Each donor provided a peripheral blood sample, and peripheral blood mononuclear cells were used for TCR beta sequencing. The Qiagen DNeasy Blood Extraction Kit was used to extract genomic DNA from the blood cell samples. The protocol used for the library was the immunoSEQ multiplex PCR assay. A mixture of 60 forward primers for TCR Vbeta segments and 13 reverse primers for TCR Jbeta segments was used in the multiplex PCR. The CDR3 region of rearranged TCR beta genes was amplified from genomic DNA with a multiplex PCR assay. Amplified TCR beta libraries were sequenced as 87-base-pair reads on the Illumina HiSeq System. In the original analysis: Across the 700 or so repertoires, a later analysis counted roughly 77 million unique TCR beta chains, approximately 12 million of which were shared by at least two donors. Raw reads were error-corrected and collapsed into unique sequences by a nearest-neighbor algorithm in which closely related sequences were merged to remove PCR and sequencing errors. To assign V, D and J gene segments, CDR3 sequences were aligned to IMGT reference sequences. Each retained sequence needed at least a six-nucleotide match to both a V gene segment and a J gene segment. Rearrangements were classified as productive when the CDR3 lacked stop codons and remained in frame with V and J, and all other rearrangements were classified as non-productive. Following IMGT convention, CDR3 was defined as the stretch from the second conserved V-encoded cysteine to the conserved J-encoded phenylalanine. In an earlier analysis of roughly 580 of the donors, sequences lacking an unambiguous match to a single V gene segment were excluded. In an earlier analysis of more than 500 of the donors, a V segment was called functional when productive rearrangements were above 56.7%, and segregating when the standard deviation between donors exceeded 5%. A statistical classification framework was developed to diagnose cytomegalovirus status using the catalog of TCR beta chain sequences. V and J gene assignment, in a later analysis, came from comparing TCR nucleotide sequences with IMGT/GENE-DB human TR gene sequences. The TCRdist pipeline was used in a later analysis to assign CDR3 sequences and most-parsimonious VDJ recombination scenarios. In a later analysis, every TCR beta chain was defined by the combination of its CDR3 amino acid sequence and its V-gene family, and reads without a unique V-gene family were dropped. A later analysis removed 592 highly shared, low-generation-probability nucleotide sequences to deal with suspected cross-contamination and a sequencing artifact. A later analysis calculated a clonal expansion index for each public chain from normalized within-repertoire ranks of inferred template counts. A later analysis computed generation probabilities with a VDJ recombination model fitted to out-of-frame rearrangements, and checked the results against IGoR. Hypergeometric tests were used in a later analysis to score TCR-TCR, TCR-HLA and TCR-CMV co-occurrence, with a repertoire-size bias correction applied to the TCR pairs. False discovery rates were estimated in a later analysis by permuting HLA or CMV assignments 20 times. In a later analysis, co-occurring TCRs were grouped using DBSCAN, with TCRdist sequence similarity added in when clustering inside HLA-allele-positive subsets. Repertoires with fewer than 30,000 or more than 120,000 public chains, plus five repertoires with anomalous nucleotide sharing, were excluded from co-occurrence clustering. The table was pulled from immuneACCESS by TCRdb, which kept in-frame rearrangements only. Such tables lose some clones; where checked, under half of the loss comes from unresolved V genes, and the rest has no known cause. V and J calls and clone size are as listed in that table; D and trimming were resolved from the DNA. The sample table holds fewer than 250,000 clones, of which over 65% were seen once. Together, the top ten hold roughly a sixth of the sample.

This chain joins TRBV11-3 to TRBJ2-5; the D region possibly corresponds to TRBD2 (6 bases align). The receptor was isolated from a middle-aged man in good health and CMV-seronegative. Material for sequencing was PBMCs. The nucleotide sequence reads as follows: TGTGCCAGCAGCTCGAACGGGGGTCAAGAGACCCAGTACTTC. This yields the protein CASSSNGGQETQYF.